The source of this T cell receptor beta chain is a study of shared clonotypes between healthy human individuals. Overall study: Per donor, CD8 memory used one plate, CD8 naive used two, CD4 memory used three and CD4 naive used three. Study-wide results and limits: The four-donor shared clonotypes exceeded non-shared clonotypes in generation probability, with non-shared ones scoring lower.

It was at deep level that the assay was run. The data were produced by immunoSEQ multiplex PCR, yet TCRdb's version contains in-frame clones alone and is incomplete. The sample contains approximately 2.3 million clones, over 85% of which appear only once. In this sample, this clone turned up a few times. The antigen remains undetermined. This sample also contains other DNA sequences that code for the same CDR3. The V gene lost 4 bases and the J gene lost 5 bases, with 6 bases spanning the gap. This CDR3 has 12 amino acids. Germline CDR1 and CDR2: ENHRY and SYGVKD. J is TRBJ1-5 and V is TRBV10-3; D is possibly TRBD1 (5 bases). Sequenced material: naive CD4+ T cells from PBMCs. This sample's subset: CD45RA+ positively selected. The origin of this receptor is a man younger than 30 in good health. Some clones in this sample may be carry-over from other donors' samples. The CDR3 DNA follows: TGTGCCATCAGTGGAGGGGATCAGCCCCAGCATTTT. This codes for CAISGGDQPQHF.